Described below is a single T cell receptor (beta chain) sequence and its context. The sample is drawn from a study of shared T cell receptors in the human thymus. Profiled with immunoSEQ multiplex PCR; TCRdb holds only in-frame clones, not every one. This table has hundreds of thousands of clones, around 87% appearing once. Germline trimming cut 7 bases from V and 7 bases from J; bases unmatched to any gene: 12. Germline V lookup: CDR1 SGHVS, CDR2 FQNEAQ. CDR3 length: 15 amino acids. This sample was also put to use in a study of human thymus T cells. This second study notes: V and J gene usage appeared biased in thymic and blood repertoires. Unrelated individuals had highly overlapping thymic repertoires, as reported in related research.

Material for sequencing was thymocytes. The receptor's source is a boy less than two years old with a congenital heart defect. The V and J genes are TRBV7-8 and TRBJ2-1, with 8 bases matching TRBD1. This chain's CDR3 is CASNSSGGAGNEQFF. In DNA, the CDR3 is TGTGCCAGCAACTCCTCAGGGGGCGCGGGTAATGAGCAGTTCTTC.